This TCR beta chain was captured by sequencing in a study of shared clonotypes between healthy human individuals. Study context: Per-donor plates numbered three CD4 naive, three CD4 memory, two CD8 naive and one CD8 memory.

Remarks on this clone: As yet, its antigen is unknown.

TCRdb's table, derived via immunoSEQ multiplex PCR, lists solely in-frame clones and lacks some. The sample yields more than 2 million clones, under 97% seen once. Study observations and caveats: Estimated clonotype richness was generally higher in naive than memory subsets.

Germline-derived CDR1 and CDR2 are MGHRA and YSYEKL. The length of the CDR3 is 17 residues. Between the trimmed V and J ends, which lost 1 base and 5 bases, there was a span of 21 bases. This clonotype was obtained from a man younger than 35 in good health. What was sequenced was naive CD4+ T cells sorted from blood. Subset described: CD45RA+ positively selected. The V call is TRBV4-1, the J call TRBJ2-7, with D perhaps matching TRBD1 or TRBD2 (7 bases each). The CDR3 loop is CASSQAPLEGGGDEQYF. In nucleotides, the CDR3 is TGCGCCAGCAGCCAAGCTCCCCTAGAGGGAGGGGGCGACGAGCAGTACTTC.